The sequence of this T cell receptor beta chain was determined in a study of cytomegalovirus exposure and HLA in healthy donors (TCRdb year 2017). With regard to the full study: According to an earlier analysis of 450 to 650 of the donors, 150 million to 200 million T cells yielded some 110 million unique TCR beta sequences and approximately 280 Gb of sequence data. An early release covering approximately 600 HLA-typed donors comprised about 310 gigabases of sequencing data and 65 million to 100 million unique TCR sequences. The genetic ancestry cluster associated with self-reported Caucasian donors included over 65% of the roughly 390 genotyped donors. The study was designed to test whether signatures of past pathogen exposure could be identified by cataloging public T cell receptors. Using immunosequencing, the study profiled T cell repertoires from about 620 subjects and related those repertoires to cytomegalovirus serostatus. In addition to the first cohort of about 650 subjects, a separate validation cohort of under 150 different subjects was used. The study combined high-throughput TCR immunosequencing, statistical association of individual TCRs with disease status, and machine learning to predict cytomegalovirus infection status. To study patterns of TCR occurrence, a later analysis re-analyzed previously published TCR beta repertoires from just over 650 donors and added high-resolution HLA genotyping. Rather than drawing on any new phenotypic data, the later analysis identified candidate immune exposures from TCR beta sequences and the way those sequences occurred across donors. An earlier analysis of nearly 600 of the donors applied high-throughput TCR beta sequencing to assess whether each TCR beta V gene segment acted as functional or pseudogenic. Donor age, sex, ethnicity and CMV serostatus were compiled together with the repertoire data. In a later genetic analysis, genome-wide SNP genotypes for about three fifths of the 666 donors were used, and that subset was treated as a discovery cohort. Every repertoire in the discovery cohort had been generated on one and the same sequencing platform. Class I and class II HLA loci were covered by the typing at four-digit resolution. Typing coverage varied by locus: 629-630 donors for A, B, C, DRB1 and DQB1; more than 500 for DQA1; more than 600 for DPA1; fewer than 480 for DPB1. Four to six DR-DQ haplotypes were handled as single units for association and clustering because linkage in the cohort was strong. On average, 235,054 unique TCR beta nucleotide sequences were sequenced per donor among 350 to 400 genotyped donors of the cohort, with 15% to 20% of those sequences being non-productive.

Libraries were constructed by the immunoSEQ multiplex PCR assay. For the multiplex PCR, a mixture combining 60 forward primers for TCR Vbeta segments and 13 reverse primers for TCR Jbeta segments was used. A multiplex PCR assay on genomic DNA amplified the CDR3 region of rearranged TCR beta genes. On the Illumina HiSeq System, the amplified TCR beta libraries were sequenced as 87-base-pair reads. The study's processing was this. A later analysis counted about 80 million unique TCR beta chains across the 666 repertoires, and 9.5 million to 11 million of these chains were shared by at least two donors. To remove PCR and sequencing errors, raw reads were error-corrected and collapsed into unique sequences using a nearest-neighbor algorithm that merged closely related sequences. CDR3 sequences were aligned to IMGT reference sequences to assign V, D and J gene segments. For a sequence to be retained, a match of at least six nucleotides to both a V gene segment and a J gene segment was required. A rearrangement counted as productive if the CDR3 had no stop codons and remained in frame with V and J, and every other rearrangement counted as non-productive. Following IMGT convention, CDR3 was defined as the stretch from the second conserved V-encoded cysteine to the conserved J-encoded phenylalanine. The earlier analysis of approximately 590 of the donors excluded any sequence lacking an unambiguous match to a single V gene segment. In an earlier analysis of about 590 of the donors, a V segment was called functional when productive rearrangements were above 56.7%, and segregating when the standard deviation between donors exceeded 5%. A statistical classification framework was developed to diagnose cytomegalovirus status using the catalog of TCR beta chain sequences. A later analysis assigned V and J genes by comparing TCR nucleotide sequences with IMGT/GENE-DB human TR gene sequences. Using the TCRdist pipeline, a later analysis assigned CDR3 sequences along with most-parsimonious VDJ recombination scenarios. In a later analysis, each TCR beta chain was defined by its CDR3 amino acid sequence together with its V-gene family, and reads lacking a unique V-gene family were excluded. A later analysis removed several hundred highly shared, low-generation-probability nucleotide sequences to deal with suspected cross-contamination and a sequencing artifact. A later analysis calculated a clonal expansion index for each public chain from normalized within-repertoire ranks of inferred template counts. In a later analysis, generation probabilities were computed using a VDJ recombination model fitted to out-of-frame rearrangements, and the results were checked against IGoR. A later analysis scored TCR-TCR, TCR-HLA and TCR-CMV co-occurrence with hypergeometric tests, applying a repertoire-size bias correction to TCR pairs. To estimate false discovery rates, a later analysis permuted the HLA or CMV assignments 20 times. In a later analysis, co-occurring TCRs were grouped using DBSCAN, with TCRdist sequence similarity added in when clustering inside HLA-allele-positive subsets. Repertoires with fewer than 30,000 or more than 120,000 public chains were left out of co-occurrence clustering, as were a few repertoires with anomalous nucleotide sharing. In its TCRdb copy, this immuneACCESS table keeps in-frame sequences only and misses some clones. Where compared with another copy, unresolved V genes explain less than half of these, and the others have no known cause. The V and J calls and the clone size are those of that table, but D and trimming were determined from the DNA. For this sample the table gives tens of thousands of clones, of which around three quarters were detected only once. Around 0.53% of the sample lies in the top ten.

The cohort comprised 670 or so healthy bone marrow donors. Cohort members were all nominally healthy when sampled, although unrecorded immune exposures were likely present. The donor was CMV seronegative and belonged to the group of around 400 seronegative cohort members. A peripheral blood sample was collected from each donor, and TCR beta sequencing was performed on peripheral blood mononuclear cells. Genomic DNA extraction from the blood cell samples was performed with the Qiagen DNeasy Blood Extraction Kit. On this clone: It has no known antigen specificity. Within one base of it there is no much larger clone, and no base qualities were kept.

The CDR3 runs 15 residues from the cysteine to the phenylalanine. CDR3 DNA only is kept here, 45 bases in frame from base 1. The germline V gene supplies CDR1 SNHLY and CDR2 FYNNEI. Trimming leaves V shorter by 7 bases and J shorter by 6 bases, with the junction holding 11 bases beyond the gene matches. The paper as a whole reports these results and caveats: While some public TCRs were present in many individuals, most TCR sequences turned up only very rarely across donors. The earlier analysis of about 600 of the donors excluded about 16 rarely observed V segments, including chromosome 9 orphons, because counts were too low. When HLA alleles, especially DR and DQ, strongly co-occurred, TCR associations were difficult to assign to individual alleles. Immune exposure information for the cohort was limited to CMV serostatus. According to a later analysis, TCR association rates differed among HLA loci, with DRB1 alleles showing the most associated TCRs and HLA-C alleles showing the fewest. Cytomegalovirus status was reported to be diagnosed by the classifier with high specificity and sensitivity in both the original and validation cohorts. Several of the top co-occurrence clusters appeared to be linked to parvovirus B19, influenza, CMV and Epstein-Barr virus, according to a later analysis. Sequencing depth was assumed to be roughly uniform across donors in the presence/absence analyses, though that assumption may not hold. V-gene and J-gene trimming of TCR beta chains was associated with a missense DCLRE1C variant in a later genetic analysis, and the association was replicated in an independent cohort. According to a later genetic analysis, donors in an Asian-associated ancestry cluster had fewer N-insertions in productive TCRs than the approximately 700-donor mean. At a false discovery rate of 0.05, a later analysis linked around 17,000 TCR beta sequences to specific HLA alleles. The study gave a list of some 150 TCR beta chains associated with cytomegalovirus. Broadly in line with IMGT annotations, most TCR beta V segments showed up in productive rearrangements about 87% or about 30% of the time in an earlier analysis of approximately 640 of the donors. The cohort was sequenced for TCR beta chains only, and without alpha or paired-chain data the features that could be detected were limited. Correlated functional status among segregating V segments might reflect linkage disequilibrium, but an unknown experimental factor could not be ruled out. A cluster of highly shared sequence variants was judged likely to be a technical artifact of the sequencing pipeline. Compared with equally common non-associated chains, HLA-associated TCR beta chains in a later analysis were more clonally expanded and had lower generation probabilities. In vitro tests confirmed that three of the cytomegalovirus-associated TCR beta chains recognize cytomegalovirus antigens. According to a later analysis, most CMV-associated TCR beta chains appeared to be HLA-restricted, and the HLA associations seemed to be driven largely by CMV exposure. The authors suggested that the approach could potentially be extended to other disease states and immunological phenotypes. Some IMGT-functional V segments, including TRBV6-2 and TRBV6-3, could not be distinguished by the 87-base-pair reads and were therefore excluded. A further reported finding was that TCR beta sequences accurately predicted the HLA-A and HLA-B alleles for most subjects in the first cohort. Because some donors lacked HLA typing at each locus, the association tests relied only on the typed subset.

Material for sequencing was PBMCs. The V and J segments used are TRBV2 and TRBJ1-5, and TRBD1 matches 8 of the central bases. This receptor was identified in a man aged 30 to 39 in good health and CMV-seronegative. CDR3 reads: CASTPTGAIFQPQHF. The DNA reads TGTGCCAGCACCCCGACAGGGGCGATCTTTCAGCCCCAGCATTTT.